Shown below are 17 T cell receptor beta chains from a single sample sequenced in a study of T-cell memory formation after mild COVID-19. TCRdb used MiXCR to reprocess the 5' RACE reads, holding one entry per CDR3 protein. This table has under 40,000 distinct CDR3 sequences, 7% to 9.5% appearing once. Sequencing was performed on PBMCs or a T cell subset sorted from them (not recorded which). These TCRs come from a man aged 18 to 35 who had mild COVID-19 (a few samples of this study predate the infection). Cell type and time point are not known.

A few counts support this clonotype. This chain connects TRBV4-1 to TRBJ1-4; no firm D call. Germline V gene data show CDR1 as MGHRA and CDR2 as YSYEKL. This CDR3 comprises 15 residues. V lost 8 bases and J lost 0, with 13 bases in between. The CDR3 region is CASADAGSTNEKLFF. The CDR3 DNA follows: TGCGCCAGCGCGGACGCGGGATCAACTAATGAAAAACTGTTTTTT.

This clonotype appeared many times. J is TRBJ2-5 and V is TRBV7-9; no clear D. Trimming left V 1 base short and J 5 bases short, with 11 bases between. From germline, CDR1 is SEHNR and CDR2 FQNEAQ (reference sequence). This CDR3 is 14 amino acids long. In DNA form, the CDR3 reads TGTGCCAGCAGCTTAGGCTCGGGCATGGAGACCCAGTACTTC. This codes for CASSLGSGMETQYF.

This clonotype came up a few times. CDR3 sequence: CASSPTSGGADTQYF. The CDR3 nucleotides are TGCGCCAGCAGCCCGACTAGCGGGGGGGCAGATACGCAGTATTTT. This rearrangement joins TRBV4-3 to TRBJ2-3; 14 bases line up with TRBD2. Trimming took 4 bases from V and 4 from J; bases not matched to a gene: 1. This CDR3 region has 15 residues. The V gene's germline CDR1 is LGHNA and CDR2 YSLEER.

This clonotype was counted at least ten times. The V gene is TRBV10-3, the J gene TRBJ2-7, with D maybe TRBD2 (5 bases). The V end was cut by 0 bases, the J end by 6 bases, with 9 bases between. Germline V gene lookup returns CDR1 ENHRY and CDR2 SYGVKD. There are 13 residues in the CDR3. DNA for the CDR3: TGTGCCATCAGTGAGTCCGAGGGCGGCGAGCAGTACTTC. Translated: CAISESEGGEQYF.

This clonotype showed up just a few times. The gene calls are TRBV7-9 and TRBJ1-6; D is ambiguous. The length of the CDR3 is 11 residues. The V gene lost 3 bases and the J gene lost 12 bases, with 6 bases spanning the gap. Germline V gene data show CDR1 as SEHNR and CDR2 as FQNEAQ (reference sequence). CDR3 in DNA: TGTGCCAGCAGCTTTTCGGGACCCCTCCACTTT. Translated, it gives CASSFSGPLHF.

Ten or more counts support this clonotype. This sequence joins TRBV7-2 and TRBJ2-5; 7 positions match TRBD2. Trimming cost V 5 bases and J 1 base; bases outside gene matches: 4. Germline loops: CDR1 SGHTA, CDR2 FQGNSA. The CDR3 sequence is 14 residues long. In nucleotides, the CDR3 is TGTGCCAGCAGCGCCGGACTAGTCCAAGAGACCCAGTACTTC. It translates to CASSAGLVQETQYF.

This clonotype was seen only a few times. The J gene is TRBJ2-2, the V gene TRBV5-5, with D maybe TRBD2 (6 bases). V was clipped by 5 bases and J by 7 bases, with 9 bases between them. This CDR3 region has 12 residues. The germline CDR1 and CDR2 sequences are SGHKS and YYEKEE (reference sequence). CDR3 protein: CASSLGGGELFF. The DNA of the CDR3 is TGTGCCAGCAGTCTGGGGGGCGGGGAGCTGTTTTTT. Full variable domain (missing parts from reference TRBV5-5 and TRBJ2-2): DAGVTQSPTHLIKTRGQQVTLRCSPISGHKSVSWYQQVLGQGPQFIFQYYEKEERGRGNFPDRFSARQFPNYSSELNVNALLLGDSALYLCASSLGGGELFFGEGSRLTVL.

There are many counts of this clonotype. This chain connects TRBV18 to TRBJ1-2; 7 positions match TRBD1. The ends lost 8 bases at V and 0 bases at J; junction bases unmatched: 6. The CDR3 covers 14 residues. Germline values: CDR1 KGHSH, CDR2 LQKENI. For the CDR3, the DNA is TGTGCCAGCCAGGAGGACAGGACTAACTATGGCTACACCTTC. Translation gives CASQEDRTNYGYTF.

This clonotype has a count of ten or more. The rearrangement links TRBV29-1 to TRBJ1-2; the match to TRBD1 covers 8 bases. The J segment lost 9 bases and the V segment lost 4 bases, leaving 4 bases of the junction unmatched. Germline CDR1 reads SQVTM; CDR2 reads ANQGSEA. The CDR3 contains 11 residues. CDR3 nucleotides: TGCAGCGTTGGCCGGGACAGGCGCTACACCTTC. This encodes CSVGRDRRYTF.

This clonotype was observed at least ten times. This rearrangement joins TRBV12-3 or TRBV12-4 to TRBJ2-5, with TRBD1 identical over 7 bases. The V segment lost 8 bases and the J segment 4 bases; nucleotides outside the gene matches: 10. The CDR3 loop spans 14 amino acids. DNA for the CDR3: TGTGCCAGCTTACGGACAGGTTCATCAGAGACCCAGTACTTC. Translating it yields CASLRTGSSETQYF.

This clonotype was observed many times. CDR3 DNA sequence: TGTGCCACCAGCAGGACAGTAGCCAAAAACATTCAGTACTTC. Encoded protein: CATSRTVAKNIQYF. V is TRBV15 and J is TRBJ2-4; D possibly corresponds to TRBD1 (5 bases). V lost 3 bases, J lost 0 bases, and 6 bases lay in between. Germline lookup yields CDR1 LNHNV and CDR2 YYDKDF (reference sequence). This CDR3 contains 14 residues.

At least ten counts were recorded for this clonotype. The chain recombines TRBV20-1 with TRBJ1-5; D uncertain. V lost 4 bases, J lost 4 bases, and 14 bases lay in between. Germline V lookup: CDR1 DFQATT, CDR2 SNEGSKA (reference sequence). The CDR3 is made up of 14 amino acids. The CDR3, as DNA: TGCAGTGCTATCCTCATCGGGAGGAATCAGCCCCAGCATTTT. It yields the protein CSAILIGRNQPQHF.

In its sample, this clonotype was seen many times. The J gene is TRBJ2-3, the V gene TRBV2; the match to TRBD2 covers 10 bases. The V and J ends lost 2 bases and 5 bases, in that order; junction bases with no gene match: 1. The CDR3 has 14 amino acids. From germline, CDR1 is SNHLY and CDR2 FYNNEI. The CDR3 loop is CASSERTSGDTQYF. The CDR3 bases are TGTGCCAGCAGTGAAAGGACTAGCGGAGATACGCAGTATTTT. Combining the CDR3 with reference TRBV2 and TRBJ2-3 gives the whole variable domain EPEVTQTPSHQVTQMGQEVILRCVPISNHLYFYWYRQILGQKVEFLVSFYNNEISEKSEIFDDQFSVERPDGSNFTLKIRSTKLEDSAMYFCASSERTSGDTQYFGPGTRLTVL.

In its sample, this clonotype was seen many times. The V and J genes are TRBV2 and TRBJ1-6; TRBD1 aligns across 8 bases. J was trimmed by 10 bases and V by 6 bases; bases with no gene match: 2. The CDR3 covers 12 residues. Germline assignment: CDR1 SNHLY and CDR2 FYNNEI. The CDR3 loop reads CASRGTGSPLHF. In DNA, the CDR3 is TGTGCCAGCAGAGGGACAGGATCACCCCTCCACTTT.

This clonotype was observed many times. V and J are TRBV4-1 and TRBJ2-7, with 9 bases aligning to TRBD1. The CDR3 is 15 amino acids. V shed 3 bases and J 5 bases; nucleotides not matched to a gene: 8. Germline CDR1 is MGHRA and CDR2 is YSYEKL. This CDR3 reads CASSQVDRGDDEQYF. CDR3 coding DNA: TGCGCCAGCAGCCAGGTGGACAGGGGTGACGACGAGCAGTACTTC.

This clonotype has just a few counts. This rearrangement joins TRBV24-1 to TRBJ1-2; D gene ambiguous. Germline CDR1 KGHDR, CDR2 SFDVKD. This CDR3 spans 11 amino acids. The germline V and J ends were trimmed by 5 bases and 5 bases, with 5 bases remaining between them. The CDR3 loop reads CATSGGYGYTF. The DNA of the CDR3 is TGTGCCACCAGTGGGGGTTATGGCTACACCTTC.

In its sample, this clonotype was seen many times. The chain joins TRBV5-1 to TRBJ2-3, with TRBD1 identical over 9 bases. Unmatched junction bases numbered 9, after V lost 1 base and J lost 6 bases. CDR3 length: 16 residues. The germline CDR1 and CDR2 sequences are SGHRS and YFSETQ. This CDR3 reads CASSLSPTGGWDTQYF. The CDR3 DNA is TGCGCCAGCAGCTTGTCCCCCACAGGGGGCTGGGATACGCAGTATTTT. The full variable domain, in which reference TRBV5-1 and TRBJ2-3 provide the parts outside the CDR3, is KAGVTQTPRYLIKTRGQQVTLSCSPISGHRSVSWYQQTPGQGLQFLFEYFSETQRNKGNFPGRFSGRQFSNSRSEMNVSTLELGDSALYLCASSLSPTGGWDTQYFGPGTRLTVL.